This is a list of T cell receptor beta chains from one sample in a study of blood T cell repertoires in COVID-19. The protocol was immunoSEQ multiplex PCR, while the TCRdb copy is restricted to in-frame clones and leaves out a portion. The profile covers around 130,000 clones, with approximately 83% appearing a single time and around 20% taken by the ten largest. Sequenced sample: peripheral blood. These receptors all stem from a woman in her forties or fifties who had recovered from COVID-19. Each CDR3 is given with its conserved first and last residue. D genes are given only for firm matches. Clone sizes are given selectively: once, few, many, or a class where the clone is expanded.

>TRBD2|TRBV7-8|TRBJ2-2|.
CASTLPVAGANTGELFF
TGTGCCAGCACCTTACCGGTAGCGGGAGCGAACACCGGGGAGCTGTTTTTT
>TRBD1|TRBV10-3|TRBJ2-7|.
CAISDPGQESSYEQYF
TGTGCCATCAGTGACCCCGGACAGGAGAGCTCCTACGAGCAGTACTTC
>TRBD1|TRBV4-1|TRBJ2-7|.
CASSQDGRTGVTYEQYF
TGCGCCAGCAGCCAAGATGGTCGGACAGGGGTCACCTACGAGCAGTACTTC
>TRBD2|TRBV2|TRBJ2-2|.
CASSELAGAPTGELFF
TGTGCCAGCAGTGAACTAGCGGGGGCTCCCACCGGGGAGCTGTTTTTT
>.|TRBV9|TRBJ1-1|.
CASSRGMNTEAFF
TGTGCCAGCAGCAGAGGAATGAACACTGAAGCTTTCTTT
>.|TRBV4-1|TRBJ1-3|.
CASSPATNSGNTIYF
TGCGCCAGCAGCCCGGCGACAAACTCTGGAAACACCATATATTTT
>.|TRBV5-1|TRBJ1-3|.
CASTTGPEAGNTIYF
TGCGCCAGCACTACAGGCCCCGAAGCCGGAAACACCATATATTTT
>TRBD2|TRBV6-2/TRBV6-3|TRBJ2-1|.
CASIPSGSIDEQFF
TGTGCCAGCATCCCTAGCGGGAGTATAGATGAGCAGTTCTTC
>.|TRBV5-1|TRBJ2-1|.
CASSLNPVDNEQFF
TGCGCCAGCAGCCTCAACCCGGTTGACAATGAGCAGTTCTTC
>TRBD2|TRBV7-2|TRBJ2-2|once
CASKRSGRLPGELFF
TGTGCCAGCAAAAGGAGCGGGAGATTGCCCGGGGAGCTGTTTTTT
>.|TRBV7-2|TRBJ2-5|.
CASSFNRGRETQYF
TGTGCCAGCAGCTTTAATAGGGGTAGGGAGACCCAGTACTTC
>TRBD2|TRBV5-6|TRBJ2-7|.
CASSFFVTGGPYEQYF
TGTGCCAGCAGCTTTTTCGTCACGGGAGGGCCTTACGAGCAGTACTTC
>.|TRBV29-1|TRBJ2-7|.
CSVNRDFGSRYEQYF
TGCAGCGTTAACCGGGACTTCGGGAGTCGCTACGAGCAGTACTTC
>.|TRBV30|TRBJ2-6|.
CAWIFPNPLPSGANVLTF
TGTGCCTGGATCTTCCCTAACCCTCTGCCCTCTGGGGCCAACGTCCTGACTTTC
>TRBD2|TRBV18|TRBJ2-1|.
CASSPGTTNEQFF
TGTGCCAGCTCACCAGGGACTACCAATGAGCAGTTCTTC
>.|TRBV9|TRBJ1-1|.
CASSGRQCPSGWYTEAFF
TGTGCCAGCAGCGGAAGACAGTGCCCTAGCGGTTGGTACACTGAAGCTTTCTTT
>.|TRBV11-2|TRBJ2-1|.
CASSLSRGTYNEQFF
TGTGCCAGCAGCCTATCGCGCGGGACCTACAATGAGCAGTTCTTC
>.|TRBV7-8|TRBJ1-5|.
CASSKEQYNQPQHF
TGTGCCAGCAGCAAAGAACAGTACAATCAGCCCCAGCATTTT
>.|TRBV11-2|TRBJ2-3|.
CASSRNRGADTQYF
TGTGCCAGCAGCAGAAATCGGGGGGCGGATACGCAGTATTTT
>TRBD1|TRBV5-1|TRBJ2-2|.
CASSLYDRDTGELFF
TGCGCCAGCAGCTTGTATGACAGGGACACCGGGGAGCTGTTTTTT
>.|TRBV6-5|TRBJ2-2|.
CASSSGTWNTGELFF
TGTGCCAGCAGCTCCGGGACATGGAACACCGGGGAGCTGTTTTTT
>.|TRBV29-1|TRBJ2-1|.
CSVGGTPNNEQFF
TGCAGCGTTGGGGGGACTCCTAACAATGAGCAGTTCTTC
>.|TRBV19|TRBJ2-7|few
CASSPSKGWTYEQYF
TGTGCCAGTAGTCCATCTAAGGGGTGGACCTACGAGCAGTACTTC
>.|TRBV6-5|TRBJ1-6|.
CASSYLRDPFRTLHF
TGTGCCAGCAGTTACCTCCGGGATCCGTTTAGGACCCTCCACTTT
>.|TRBV4-1|TRBJ1-2|.
CASSQDGSYGYTF
TGCGCCAGCAGCCAAGACGGGAGCTATGGCTACACCTTC
>TRBD2|TRBV11-2|TRBJ2-5|.
CASSLVGGRGEETQYF
TGTGCCAGCAGCTTAGTTGGTGGGAGGGGAGAAGAGACCCAGTACTTC
>TRBD2|TRBV6-5|TRBJ2-3|.
CASKSPSGNTDTQYF
TGTGCCAGCAAGTCGCCTAGCGGGAATACAGATACGCAGTATTTT
>.|TRBV7-6|TRBJ1-1|.
CASSLVSASGWNTEAFF
TGTGCCAGCAGCTTAGTTAGTGCGTCAGGGTGGAACACTGAAGCTTTCTTT
>TRBD2|TRBV10-3|TRBJ2-7|.
CAIKGTSGSEQYF
TGTGCCATCAAGGGGACTAGCGGGAGCGAGCAGTACTTC
>.|TRBV19|TRBJ2-1|.
CASSIGRAIEQFF
TGTGCCAGTAGTATCGGGCGGGCCATCGAGCAGTTCTTC
>.|TRBV6-5|TRBJ2-3|once
CASSTTGEATQYF
TGTGCCAGCAGTACCACCGGGGAGGCTACGCAGTATTTT
>TRBD1|TRBV27|TRBJ1-2|.
CASSLRTGGGYGYTF
TGTGCCAGCAGTTTACGGACAGGGGGAGGCTATGGCTACACCTTC
>TRBD2|TRBV11-3|TRBJ2-3|.
CASSLASSRLAGVSTDTQYF
TGTGCCAGCAGCTTAGCCTCAAGCAGACTAGCGGGAGTTAGCACAGATACGCAGTATTTT
>.|TRBV2|TRBJ2-3|.
CASSEASTGYTDTQYF
TGTGCCAGCAGTGAAGCGTCGACAGGCTACACAGATACGCAGTATTTT
>TRBD1|TRBV4-1|TRBJ1-5|.
CASSQDDRGRNQPQHF
TGCGCCAGCAGCCAAGATGACAGGGGAAGGAATCAGCCCCAGCATTTT
>TRBD1|TRBV5-8|TRBJ2-6|.
CASSLPGTGISGANVLTF
TGTGCCAGCAGCTTACCCGGGACAGGGATCTCTGGGGCCAACGTCCTGACTTTC
>TRBD1|TRBV5-4|TRBJ1-3|.
CASSLQGSGNTIYF
TGTGCCAGCAGCCTACAGGGGTCTGGAAACACCATATATTTT
>.|TRBV27|TRBJ1-2|.
CASSPRTTYGYTF
TGTGCCAGCAGTCCTAGGACTACCTATGGCTACACCTTC
>.|TRBV6-5|TRBJ2-1|once
CASSYNQALDEQFF
TGTGCCAGCAGTTACAACCAGGCCCTGGATGAGCAGTTCTTC
>TRBD1|TRBV18|TRBJ1-3|.
CASSRTGDGNTIYF
TGTGCCAGCTCACGGACAGGGGACGGAAACACCATATATTTT
>TRBD2|TRBV14|TRBJ2-5|.
CASSQVLAGAETQYF
TGTGCCAGCAGCCAAGTCCTAGCGGGGGCCGAGACCCAGTACTTC
>.|TRBV4-1|TRBJ1-2|once
CASSQGAPRTEDGYTF
TGCGCCAGCAGCCAAGGGGCCCCCCGGACAGAAGATGGCTACACCTTC
>.|TRBV2|TRBJ1-1|medium-sized
CASSLTGNTEAFF
TGTGCCAGCAGTTTGACAGGGAACACTGAAGCTTTCTTT
>TRBD2|TRBV30|TRBJ2-3|few
CARSGVSTDTQYF
TGTGCTCGCAGCGGGGTGAGCACAGATACGCAGTATTTT
>.|TRBV7-9|TRBJ2-7|.
CASSPRIGAPREQYF
TGTGCCAGCAGCCCCCGTATAGGGGCCCCTCGGGAGCAGTACTTC
>TRBD1|TRBV5-4|TRBJ1-3|once
CASSAGGVGNTIYF
TGTGCCAGCAGCGCAGGGGGCGTTGGAAACACCATATATTTT
>TRBD2|TRBV15|TRBJ2-3|once
CATSRSGRGDTQYF
TGTGCCACCAGCAGAAGCGGGAGGGGGGATACGCAGTATTTT
>.|TRBV7-9|TRBJ1-2|.
CASSLGGGARGYTF
TGTGCCAGCAGCTTGGGAGGGGGGGCGCGAGGCTACACCTTC